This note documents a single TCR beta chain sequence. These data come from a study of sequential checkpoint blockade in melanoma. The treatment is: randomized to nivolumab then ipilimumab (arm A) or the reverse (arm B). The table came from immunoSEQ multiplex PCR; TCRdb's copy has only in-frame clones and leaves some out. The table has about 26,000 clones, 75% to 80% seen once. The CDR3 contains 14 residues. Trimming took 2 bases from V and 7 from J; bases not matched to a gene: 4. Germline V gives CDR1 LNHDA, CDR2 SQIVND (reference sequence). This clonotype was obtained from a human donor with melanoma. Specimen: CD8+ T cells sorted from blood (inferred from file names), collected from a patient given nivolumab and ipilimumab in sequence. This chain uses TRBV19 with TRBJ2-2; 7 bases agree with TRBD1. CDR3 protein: CASSIPGGIGELFF. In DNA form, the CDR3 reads TGTGCCAGTAGTATACCAGGGGGAATCGGGGAGCTGTTTTTT.